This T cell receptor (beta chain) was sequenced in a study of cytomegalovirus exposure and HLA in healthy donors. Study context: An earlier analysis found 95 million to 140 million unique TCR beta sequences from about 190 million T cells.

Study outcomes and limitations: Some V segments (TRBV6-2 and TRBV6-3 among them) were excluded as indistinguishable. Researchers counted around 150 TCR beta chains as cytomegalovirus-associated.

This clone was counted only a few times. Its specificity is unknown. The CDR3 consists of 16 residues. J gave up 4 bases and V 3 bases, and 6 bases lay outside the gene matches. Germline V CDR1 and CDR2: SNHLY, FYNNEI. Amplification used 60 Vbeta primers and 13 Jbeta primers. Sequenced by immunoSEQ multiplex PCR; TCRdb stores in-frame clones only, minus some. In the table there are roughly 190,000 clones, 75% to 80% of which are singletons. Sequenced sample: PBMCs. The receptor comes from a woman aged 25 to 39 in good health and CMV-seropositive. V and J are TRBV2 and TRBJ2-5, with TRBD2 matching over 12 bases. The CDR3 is CASSELAGGLGETQYF. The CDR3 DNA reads TGTGCCAGCAGTGAGCTAGCGGGGGGGCTCGGAGAGACCCAGTACTTC. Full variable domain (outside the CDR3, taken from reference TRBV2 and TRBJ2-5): EPEVTQTPSHQVTQMGQEVILRCVPISNHLYFYWYRQILGQKVEFLVSFYNNEISEKSEIFDDQFSVERPDGSNFTLKIRSTKLEDSAMYFCASSELAGGLGETQYFGPGTRLLVL.